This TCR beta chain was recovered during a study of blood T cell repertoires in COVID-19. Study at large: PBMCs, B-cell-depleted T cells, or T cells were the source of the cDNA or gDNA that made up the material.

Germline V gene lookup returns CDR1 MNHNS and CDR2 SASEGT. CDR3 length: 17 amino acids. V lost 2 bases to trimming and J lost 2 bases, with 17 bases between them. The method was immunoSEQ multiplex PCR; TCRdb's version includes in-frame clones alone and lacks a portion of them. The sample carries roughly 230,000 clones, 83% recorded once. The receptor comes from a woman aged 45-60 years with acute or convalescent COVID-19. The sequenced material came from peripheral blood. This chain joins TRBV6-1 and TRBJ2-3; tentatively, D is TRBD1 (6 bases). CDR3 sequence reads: CASSEIPQGGVTDTQYF. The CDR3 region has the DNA TGTGCCAGCAGTGAAATCCCCCAAGGGGGAGTCACAGATACGCAGTATTTT.